This TCR beta chain was sequenced during a study of OX40 agonist ivuxolimab in advanced cancers. Repertoires were generated with immunoSEQ multiplex PCR, while TCRdb's copy carries only in-frame clones and drops some. The data show about 42,000 clones, more than 70% seen once. Trimming shortened V by 4 bases and J by 3 bases, and 13 bases separated the two germline ends. The CDR3 sequence is 15 residues long. Per germline, CDR1 SGDLS and CDR2 YYNGEE. Details on this clone: Antigen specificity is unknown.

Study-wide results and limits: Nonresponders included some who also had low normalized T-cell clonal expansion. The study did not work out the antigen specificity of the expanded peripheral T cells.

The starting material was CD4+ or CD8+ T cells sorted from blood, obtained in a trial of the OX40 agonist ivuxolimab. This chain connects TRBV9 to TRBJ1-4, with D unresolved. The TCR was taken from an adult with an advanced solid tumor such as melanoma, head and neck, liver or kidney cancer. CDR3 residues: CASSPSSGANEKLFF. DNA for the CDR3: TGTGCCAGCAGCCCCAGTAGCGGAGCTAATGAAAAACTGTTTTTT.